This T cell receptor (beta chain) originates from a study of OX40 agonist ivuxolimab in advanced cancers. Turning to this clone: Its antigen is currently unknown.

The CDR3 totals 14 residues. V was clipped by 5 bases and J by 0 bases; unmatched bases: 3. In germline, CDR1 is MNHNY, CDR2 SVGAGI (reference sequence). Broader study findings: Patients with a partial response at 0.1-3.0 mg/kg had among the lowest clonal expansion. Part of the nonresponder group also had normalized T-cell clonal expansion that was low. At 0.1 to 3.0 mg/kg and by week 6, CD4+ and CD8+ T cells in the blood had expanded clonally.

Libraries were prepared by immunoSEQ multiplex PCR; TCRdb keeps only in-frame clonotypes and omits some of them. Among 55,000 to 80,000 clones listed, about 88% were seen once. This chain links TRBV6-6 with TRBJ2-7, with 8 bases identical to TRBD1. The sequenced sample was CD4+ or CD8+ T cells sorted from blood, obtained in a trial of the OX40 agonist ivuxolimab. The sequence was obtained from an adult with an advanced solid tumor such as melanoma, head and neck, liver or kidney cancer. The CDR3 sequence is CASSRTGSSYEQYF. The CDR3 DNA reads TGTGCCAGCAGTCGGACAGGGAGCTCCTACGAGCAGTACTTC.